Listed below are T cell receptor beta chains from one sample, sequenced in a study of T cell responses to AZD1222 COVID-19 vaccine. The repertoire was sequenced with immunoSEQ multiplex PCR; TCRdb's copy has only in-frame clones and lacks some. Of 100,000 to 130,000 clones in the sample, 87% are singletons; the top ten hold 3.5% to 4.5%. Material: peripheral blood, obtained on day 0 of AZD1222 vaccination. These receptors all come from an adult in good health. Each CDR3 is given with its conserved first and last residue. A D gene is named only where the DNA matches it firmly. Size tells how often a clone was seen (once, few, many) or the class of an expanded clone, and some rows leave it out.

>TRBJ1-5|TRBV6-1|.|.
TGTGCCAGCAGCCCCGGGGGGGCAGGGCAGCCCCAGCATTTT
CASSPGGAGQPQHF
>TRBJ1-2|TRBV11-2|.|.
TGTGCCAGCAGCTCAGGCCCGGGTTTGAACTATGGCTACACCTTC
CASSSGPGLNYGYTF
>TRBJ2-7|TRBV4-2|.|few
TGTGCCAGCAGCCAAGAAAGTCAGGGAACCTACGAGCAGTACTTC
CASSQESQGTYEQYF
>TRBJ2-5|TRBV7-2|.|.
TGTGCCAGCAGCTTAGCCGGAGACCAAGAGACCCAGTACTTC
CASSLAGDQETQYF
>TRBJ2-1|TRBV5-1|TRBD2|.
TGCGCCAGCAGCTTCAGCGGGGGTAGCTCCTACAATGAGCAGTTCTTC
CASSFSGGSSYNEQFF
>TRBJ2-5|TRBV7-9|TRBD2|few
TGTGCCAGCAGCCTAGGACTAGCGGGAGGGGACCTCAGACGAGAGACCCAGTACTTC
CASSLGLAGGDLRRETQYF
>TRBJ1-2|TRBV4-2|.|.
TGTGCCAGCAGCCCGGGGGTGGACTATGGCTACACCTTC
CASSPGVDYGYTF
>TRBJ2-3|TRBV9|TRBD2|.
TGTGCCAGCACCCACCGGGGGGAAACAGATACGCAGTATTTT
CASTHRGETDTQYF
>TRBJ1-5|TRBV5-8|TRBD1|few
TGTGCCAGCAGCGCCTCCGGGACAGATTATAGCAATCAGCCCCAGCATTTT
CASSASGTDYSNQPQHF
>TRBJ1-2|TRBV6-5|.|.
TGTGCCAGCAGTCCGCTGGGACACTCGAACTATGGCTACACCTTC
CASSPLGHSNYGYTF
>TRBJ1-1|TRBV29-1|.|few
TGCAGCGTTGATCGGGGGAACACTGCTGAAGCTTTCTTT
CSVDRGNTAEAFF
>TRBJ1-1|TRBV10-3|TRBD1|.
TGTGCCATCAGAGGGTTTACAGGGGGCACTGAAGCTTTCTTT
CAIRGFTGGTEAFF
>TRBJ1-6|TRBV7-2|.|.
TGTGCCAGCAGCTTCAATGGACCTTCACCCCTCCACTTT
CASSFNGPSPLHF
>TRBJ1-2|TRBV29-1|TRBD1|.
TGCAGCGCTTTACCAGGGGGCCCCTCTGGCTACACCTTC
CSALPGGPSGYTF
>TRBJ1-2|TRBV19|.|few
TGTGCCAGTAGTATAGATCACGACAGTATTGGTGGCTACACCTTC
CASSIDHDSIGGYTF
>TRBJ2-3|TRBV13|TRBD2|.
TGTGCCAGCAGCTTATTGCTAGCGGGGGCCAACGTGTTCACAGATACGCAGTATTTT
CASSLLLAGANVFTDTQYF
>TRBJ1-2|TRBV18|TRBD1|.
TGTGCCAGCTCACCACGTGGGACAGACCTCTATGGCTACACCTTC
CASSPRGTDLYGYTF
>TRBJ1-1|TRBV18|.|.
TGTGCCAGCTCACTTCGGGACGGCCTAATGAACACTGAAGCTTTCTTT
CASSLRDGLMNTEAFF
>TRBJ1-2|TRBV3-1/TRBV3-2|.|.
TGTGCCAGCAGCCACAAGGCGCGGAGCTATGGCTACACCTTC
CASSHKARSYGYTF
>TRBJ2-7|TRBV7-2|.|.
TGTGCCAGCAGCTTAGGACACCAGTCCTACGAGCAGTACTTC
CASSLGHQSYEQYF
>TRBJ2-3|TRBV19|.|.
TGTGCCAGTAGTAACCCGGGAGAAACAGATACGCAGTATTTT
CASSNPGETDTQYF
>TRBJ2-7|TRBV6-2/TRBV6-3|TRBD1|.
TGTGCCAGCAGTTACTCGCGCCTGACAGGGTTCGAGCAGTACTTC
CASSYSRLTGFEQYF
>TRBJ1-2|TRBV9|.|.
TGTGCCAGCAGCCCAGGACAGAACACTAACTATGGCTACACCTTC
CASSPGQNTNYGYTF